This T cell receptor (beta chain) was observed in a study of T cell responses to AZD1222 COVID-19 vaccine. Study summary: Analysis merged second doses at about 4 or about 12 weeks. Findings and limits, study-wide: Vaccine-associated CD4 TCRs spanned spike, dominant at 160-218 and 743-854. Recipients of AZD1222 seropositive at baseline numbered only 5 to 7. As reported, nearly half of all spike-specific TCRs target variant regions that are unmutated.

From germline, CDR1 is MDHEN and CDR2 SYDVKM. The CDR3 length is 15 residues. Trimming left V 6 bases short and J 0 bases short, with 14 bases between. Repertoires were generated with immunoSEQ multiplex PCR, while TCRdb's copy carries only in-frame clones and drops some. This sample yields fewer than 150,000 clones, of which approximately 90% are seen a single time; around 4.7% belongs to the top ten. This clone has only one observation. Antigen: not known. The clonotype comes from an adult in good health. Sequenced material: peripheral blood, taken on day 0 of AZD1222 vaccination. The chain is built from TRBV28 and TRBJ2-5; TRBD1 or TRBD2 may be the D gene (6 bases each). Here the CDR3 DNA reads TGTGCCAGCAGGCCGGACAGCGGGTACCAAGAGACCCAGTACTTC. Its protein product is CASRPDSGYQETQYF.